This T cell receptor (beta chain) was observed in a study of blood T cells in healthy people across ages. General observations from the study: Naive T cell percentage and TCR beta diversity correlated strongly.

PBMCs were isolated at a quantity of at least 6 million per sample. Concerning this clonotype itself: Its antigen remains unidentified.

Germline lookup yields CDR1 DFQATT and CDR2 SNEGSKA (reference sequence). The CDR3 loop spans 11 amino acids. The ends were cut back, 0 bases at V and 6 bases at J, with 5 bases in the middle. Alongside a J-beta primer mix, a sample-barcoded 5' primer served in a second PCR lasting roughly 7 to 11 cycles. The template-switch adaptor, which had 12 random nucleotides, put a tag on each cDNA molecule. TCRdb fed the 5' RACE reads into MiXCR, producing one record per CDR3 protein. The data show hundreds of thousands of distinct CDR3 sequences, 58% seen once. The chain couples TRBV20-1 to TRBJ1-1; D is unresolved. The source of this sequence is a man aged 55 to 70 in good health. The sequencing input was blood. This chain's CDR3 is CSARDEAEAFF. The DNA of the CDR3 is TGCAGTGCTAGAGATGAGGCTGAAGCTTTCTTT.